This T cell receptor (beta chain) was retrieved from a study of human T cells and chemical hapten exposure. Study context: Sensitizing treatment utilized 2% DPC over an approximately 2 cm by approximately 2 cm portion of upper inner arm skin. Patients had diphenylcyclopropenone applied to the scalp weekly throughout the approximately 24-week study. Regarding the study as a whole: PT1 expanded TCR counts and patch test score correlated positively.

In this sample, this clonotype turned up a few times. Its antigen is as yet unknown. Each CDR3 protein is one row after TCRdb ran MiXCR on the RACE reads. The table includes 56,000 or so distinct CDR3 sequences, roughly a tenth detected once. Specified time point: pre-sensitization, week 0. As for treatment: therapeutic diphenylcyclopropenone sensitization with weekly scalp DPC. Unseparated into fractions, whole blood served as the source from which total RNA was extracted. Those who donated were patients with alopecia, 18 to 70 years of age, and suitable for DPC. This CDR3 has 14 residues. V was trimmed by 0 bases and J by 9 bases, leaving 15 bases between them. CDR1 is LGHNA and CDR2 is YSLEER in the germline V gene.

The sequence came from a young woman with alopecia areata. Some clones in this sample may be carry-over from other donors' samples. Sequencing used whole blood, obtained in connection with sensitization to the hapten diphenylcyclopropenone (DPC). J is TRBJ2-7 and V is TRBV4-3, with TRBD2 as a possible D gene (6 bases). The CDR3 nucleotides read TGCGCCAGCAGCCAAGATTGGGGGGATAAGGGGCAGTACTTC. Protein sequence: CASSQDWGDKGQYF.